The T cell receptor (beta chain) described here comes from a study of blood T cell repertoires in COVID-19. This clone was picked up one time. Measured with immunoSEQ multiplex PCR; TCRdb has only the in-frame clones, and not every one. The sample has approximately 260,000 clones, about 80% seen once. This CDR3 has 14 amino acids. Germline V gene sequence: CDR1 MRHNA, CDR2 SNTAGT. Trimming cost V 6 bases and J 1 base; bases outside gene matches: 4. This TCR was recovered from a human donor in a cohort sampled during active COVID-19. Sequenced material: peripheral blood. The gene calls are TRBV6-4 and TRBJ1-1; 8 bases align to TRBD1. CDR3: CASRTQGGNTEAFF. The DNA of the CDR3 is TGTGCCAGCAGAACACAGGGGGGGAACACTGAAGCTTTCTTT.